The 12 T cell receptor beta chains reported below all come from one sample, sequenced in a study of T cells expressing NK-cell markers. TCRdb reprocessed the 5' RACE reads and stores each CDR3 protein as one record, lacking DNA. The specimen's table records 550,000 or so distinct CDR3 sequences. Sequencing input: blood T cells: a sorted CD56 or NKG2C T cell subset, CD4+ or CD8+ T cells, or bulk PBMC T cells (not recorded which). The receptor set was obtained from a man between 18 and 35 years old in good health.

The rearrangement links TRBV25-1 to TRBJ2-1. Germline V gene sequence: CDR1 MGHDK, CDR2 SYGVNS. The CDR3 has 16 amino acids. The CDR3 reads CASSDLGPSTYNEQFF.

The genes are TRBV3-1 and TRBJ1-3; without DNA, the TCRdb call of TRBD1 cannot be checked. This CDR3 contains 16 residues. From germline, CDR1 is LGHDT and CDR2 YNNKEL (reference sequence). The CDR3 sequence: CASSQGGGTTGNTIYF.

The chain recombines TRBV27 with TRBJ2-7; TCRdb lists TRBD2, though no DNA is available to test this call. Germline V gives CDR1 MNHEY, CDR2 SMNVEV (reference sequence). The CDR3 contains 15 residues. CDR3 loop: CASSWTSGTSYEQYF.

The V and J genes are TRBV11-2 and TRBJ1-1. CDR3 length: 13 residues. Germline V gene sequence: CDR1 SGHAT, CDR2 FQNNGV. The CDR3 here is CASSLDRGGAAFF. The complete variable domain, with remaining parts taken from reference TRBV11-2 and TRBJ1-1, reads EAGVAQSPRYKIIEKRQSVAFWCNPISGHATLYWYQQILGQGPKLLIQFQNNGVVDDSQLPKDRFSAERLKGVDSTLKIQPAKLEDSAVYLCASSLDRGGAAFFGQGTRLTVV.

This rearrangement joins TRBV5-1 to TRBJ2-5; without DNA, the TCRdb call of TRBD1 cannot be checked. The germline CDR1 and CDR2 sequences are SGHRS and YFSETQ. CDR3 length equals 14 residues. CDR3 sequence: CASSEGTGGETQYF.

V gene TRBV12-3 or TRBV12-4 combines with J gene TRBJ2-1; lacking DNA, the TRBD2 call made by TCRdb goes unchecked. The CDR3 length is 15 residues. This CDR3 reads CASSLAGLADNEQFF.

The chain combines TRBV20-1 with TRBJ2-5; TCRdb gives TRBD1 as the D gene, but with no DNA this cannot be confirmed. The CDR3 is 19 residues long. The germline V gene encodes CDR1 DFQATT and CDR2 SNEGSKA (reference sequence). The CDR3 is CSAREGVGQVLPTSETQYF.

The V and J genes are TRBV18 and TRBJ2-2. CDR1 is KGHSH and CDR2 is LQKENI in the germline V gene. The CDR3 loop spans 13 amino acids. CDR3 sequence reads: CASSPLGPGELFF.

J is TRBJ1-1 and V is TRBV20-1. There are 15 residues in the CDR3. The germline V gene encodes CDR1 DFQATT and CDR2 SNEGSKA (reference sequence). CDR3 region: CSARVGRSENTEAFF.

The genes are TRBV28 and TRBJ2-1; TCRdb's D call of TRBD1 is untestable without DNA. Germline lookup yields CDR1 MDHEN and CDR2 SYDVKM. The CDR3 runs 12 residues. This CDR3 reads CASSPYGQEQFF. The full variable domain, with the rest looked up from reference TRBV28 and TRBJ2-1, is DVKVTQSSRYLVKRTGEKVFLECVQDMDHENMFWYRQDPGLGLRLIYFSYDVKMKEKGDIPEGYSVSREKKERFSLILESASTNQTSMYLCASSPYGQEQFFGPGTRLTVL.

The gene calls are TRBV4-3 and TRBJ2-1. The CDR3 is 15 residues long. The germline V gene has CDR1 LGHNA and CDR2 YSLEER. CDR3 protein: CASSPRSGYSNEQFF.

The genes are TRBV24-1 and TRBJ2-3; the TCRdb D gene call, TRBD2, has no DNA to confirm it. Germline V gives CDR1 KGHDR, CDR2 SFDVKD. This CDR3 region has 14 residues. CDR3 residues: CATSEASGSLSQYF.